This TCR beta chain was recovered during a study of CD8 T cells in ankylosing spondylitis. General study findings and limits: Before this, some motif variants had been reported in reactive arthritis synovial fluid and blood. Seven to nine highly homologous variants formed a TCR beta motif that appeared characteristic of ankylosing spondylitis blood. Disease-linked clones reportedly concentrated significantly in matched ankylosing spondylitis synovial fluid.

The TCR beta libraries were generated through quantitative 5'-RACE incorporating molecular barcodes. TCRdb ran MiXCR on the 5' RACE reads and lists one entry per CDR3 protein. Of 200,000 to 250,000 distinct CDR3 sequences detected, 6% to 8.5% appear once; the ten largest clones hold 13% to 15%. Trimming took off 5 bases at V and 3 bases at J, with 11 bases between the two ends. The CDR3 has 13 residues. Per the germline V gene, CDR1 is MGHRA and CDR2 is YSYEKL. Worth noting for this clonotype: The antigen is unknown.

The clonotype comes from a male donor with ankylosing spondylitis. The chain carries TRBV4-1 and TRBJ2-7; D call uncertain. Sequenced input: blood, either unsorted or a sorted T cell fraction (not recorded which). This CDR3 reads CASSSDTYYEQYF. The CDR3, as DNA: TGCGCCAGCAGCTCCGACACCTACTACGAGCAGTACTTC.